The next 18 T cell receptor beta chains were all read from a single sample in a study of T cell changes during pregnancy in multiple sclerosis. The data were produced by immunoSEQ multiplex PCR, yet TCRdb's version contains in-frame clones alone and is incomplete. The table has about 73,000 clones, about nine tenths seen once. This material consisted of peripheral blood, taken after pregnancy. Source of these receptors: a female donor in good health, enrolled as a control in a pregnancy study.

This clone showed up just once. J is TRBJ1-5 and V is TRBV5-6; weak D call: TRBD1 (5 bases). This CDR3 has 14 residues. Germline CDR1 reads SGHDT; CDR2 reads YYEEEE. Trimming left V 0 bases short and J 3 bases short, with 7 bases between. CDR3 in DNA: TGTGCCAGCAGCTTGGCGGGGGACAATCAGCCCCAGCATTTT. It yields the protein CASSLAGDNQPQHF. The full variable domain, completed using reference TRBV5-6 and TRBJ1-5, is DAGVTQSPTHLIKTRGQQVTLRCSPKSGHDTVSWYQQALGQGPQFIFQYYEEEERQRGNFPDRFSGHQFPNYSSELNVNALLLGDSALYLCASSLAGDNQPQHFGDGTRLSIL.

The rearrangement links TRBV5-4 to TRBJ2-3, with a possible D match to TRBD2 (6 bases). The CDR3 extends over 15 amino acids. V was cut by 3 bases and J by 0 bases, with 11 bases left in between. Per the germline V gene, CDR1 is SGHNT and CDR2 is YYREEE (reference sequence). The CDR3 DNA follows: TGTGCCAGCAGCTCACTAGCACCGAGCACAGATACGCAGTATTTT. Encoded protein: CASSSLAPSTDTQYF.

This clone turned up a few times. The gene calls are TRBV6-5 and TRBJ1-2; 8 bases align to TRBD1. The germline gives CDR1 MNHEY, CDR2 SVGAGI. The CDR3 is made up of 13 amino acids. The V gene end was trimmed by 10 bases and the J gene end by 7 bases; junction bases not matched to a gene: 11. The DNA of the CDR3 is TGTGCCACCTTAGACAGGGGACCGCTTGGCTACACCTTC. Its protein is CATLDRGPLGYTF.

This clone has only one observation. The J gene is TRBJ1-3, the V gene TRBV10-1; 9 nucleotides line up with TRBD1. Per germline, CDR1 WNHNN and CDR2 SYGVQD (reference sequence). The CDR3 sequence is 16 residues long. V dropped 4 bases and J dropped 2; count of bases not matched to a gene: 6. This chain's CDR3 is CASSGSGQGTGNTIYF. The CDR3 DNA is TGCGCCAGCAGTGGGTCCGGACAGGGGACTGGAAACACCATATATTTT.

The CDR3 DNA sequence: TGTGCCTGGAGTGCCGGGGGTTCCGACGAGCAGTACTTC. As protein: CAWSAGGSDEQYF. The V and J genes are TRBV30 and TRBJ2-7; TRBD2 is a possible D gene (6 bases). Germline V gene sequence: CDR1 GTSNPN, CDR2 SVGIG (reference sequence). Trimming cost V 1 base and J 5 bases, with 12 bases left between them. This CDR3 is 13 amino acids long.

This clone was found once. The gene calls are TRBV7-2 and TRBJ2-2; TRBD2 might be the D (7 bases). The V end was cut by 3 bases, the J end by 0 bases, with 14 bases between. From germline, CDR1 is SGHTA and CDR2 FQGNSA. The CDR3 has 17 amino acids. The CDR3 protein is CASSFLGGTTNTGELFF. In DNA, the CDR3 is TGTGCCAGCAGCTTTCTGGGAGGGACAACGAACACCGGGGAGCTGTTTTTT.

The chain couples TRBV7-9 to TRBJ2-7; 7 bases match TRBD2. This CDR3 spans 13 amino acids. Germline V gives CDR1 SEHNR, CDR2 FQNEAQ (reference sequence). With V trimmed by 0 bases and J by 5 bases, 1 base remained unmatched. CDR3 sequence: CASSLAGGDEQYF. CDR3 bases: TGTGCCAGCAGCTTAGCGGGGGGGGACGAGCAGTACTTC.

The CDR3 nucleotides are TGTGCCAGCAGCGTAACCGGGACAGATAATTCACCCCTCCACTTT. It yields the protein CASSVTGTDNSPLHF. V and J are TRBV7-2 and TRBJ1-6; 7 positions agree with TRBD1. Germline values: CDR1 SGHTA, CDR2 FQGNSA. The ends lost 5 bases at V and 5 bases at J; junction bases unmatched: 6. The CDR3 runs 15 residues.

The CDR3 DNA follows: TGTGCCAGCAGCCCGGGGAGGGGCTATGGCTACACCTTC. This translates into CASSPGRGYGYTF. The gene calls are TRBV5-6 and TRBJ1-2; D possibly corresponds to TRBD1 (5 bases). Per germline, CDR1 SGHDT and CDR2 YYEEEE. The CDR3 loop spans 13 amino acids. V lost 4 bases and J lost 4, with 11 bases in between. Filled out from reference TRBV5-6 and TRBJ1-2, the complete variable domain reads DAGVTQSPTHLIKTRGQQVTLRCSPKSGHDTVSWYQQALGQGPQFIFQYYEEEERQRGNFPDRFSGHQFPNYSSELNVNALLLGDSALYLCASSPGRGYGYTFGSGTRLTVV.

V gene TRBV30 combines with J gene TRBJ2-1; D might be TRBD2 (7 bases). Trimming pared 4 bases from V and 8 bases from J, leaving 15 bases between. The germline CDR1 and CDR2 sequences are GTSNPN and SVGIG (reference sequence). CDR3 length: 13 residues. CDR3 nucleotides: TGTGCCTGGACCCGGGGGCTAGCGGATGAGCAGTTCTTC. Translated, it gives CAWTRGLADEQFF.

The rearrangement uses TRBV30 and TRBJ1-4; a weak D match, TRBD1 (6 bases). The germline CDR1 and CDR2 sequences are GTSNPN and SVGIG (reference sequence). This CDR3 has 14 amino acids. V lost 4 bases to trimming and J lost 8 bases, with 17 bases between them. DNA of the CDR3: TGTGCCTGGAAAAAAGCAGGGGAGAGCGAAAAACTGTTTTTT. Translated, it gives CAWKKAGESEKLFF.

J is TRBJ2-4 and V is TRBV5-1; 14 bases are shared with TRBD2. The V gene's germline CDR1 is SGHRS and CDR2 YFSETQ. The CDR3 is made up of 20 amino acids. J lost 6 bases, V lost 0 bases, and 14 bases had no gene match. The CDR3 is CASSLEVGRTSGRLRNIQYF. The CDR3 DNA is TGCGCCAGCAGCTTGGAGGTGGGCAGGACTAGCGGGAGGTTGAGAAACATTCAGTACTTC.

This chain connects TRBV4-3 to TRBJ2-3; no clear D gene. Germline CDR1 reads LGHNA; CDR2 reads YSLEER. The CDR3 covers 15 residues. Trimming took 1 base from V and 6 from J, leaving 14 bases between them. The CDR3 protein is CASSQVLPFEDTQYF. The CDR3 DNA sequence: TGCGCCAGCAGCCAAGTGCTGCCCTTCGAGGATACGCAGTATTTT.

The rearrangement joins TRBV9 to TRBJ2-7, with a weak D call TRBD1 (6 bases). V shed 0 bases and J shed 3 bases, with 13 bases lying between them. The CDR3 length is 15 residues. The germline V gene has CDR1 SGDLS and CDR2 YYNGEE. CDR3 protein: CASSVVTGTIYEQYF. The CDR3 DNA reads as TGTGCCAGCAGCGTAGTTACCGGGACAATCTACGAGCAGTACTTC.

The rearrangement uses TRBV4-1 and TRBJ1-3; D call uncertain. This CDR3 is 15 amino acids long. Looked up from germline, CDR1 is MGHRA and CDR2 is YSYEKL. Trimming took off 0 bases at V and 6 bases at J, with 12 bases between the two ends. CDR3 coding DNA: TGCGCCAGCAGCCAAGAACGGAGTCTACTAAACACCATATATTTT. This encodes CASSQERSLLNTIYF.

This chain joins TRBV25-1 and TRBJ2-3; TRBD1 aligns across 8 bases. CDR1 MGHDK and CDR2 SYGVNS come from the germline V gene. The CDR3 spans 17 residues. V shed 1 base and J 3 bases; nucleotides not matched to a gene: 9. CDR3 region: CASSEFPPTGETDTQYF. The CDR3 DNA follows: TGTGCCAGCAGTGAATTCCCCCCGACAGGGGAAACAGATACGCAGTATTTT.

The CDR3: CASSLIQANTGELFF. CDR3 nucleotides: TGTGCCAGCAGCTTAATTCAGGCGAACACCGGGGAGCTGTTTTTT. The V gene is TRBV7-2, the J gene TRBJ2-2; the D is unclear. Trimming took 2 bases from V and 0 from J, leaving 7 bases between them. CDR3 length equals 15 residues. Germline V gives CDR1 SGHTA, CDR2 FQGNSA.

This clone was detected only once. J is TRBJ2-3 and V is TRBV6-4; the D gene is possibly TRBD2 (5 bases). Trimming shortened V by 3 bases and J by 0 bases, and 7 bases separated the two germline ends. The CDR3 is 14 amino acids. Germline CDR1 is MRHNA and CDR2 is SNTAGT. The chain's CDR3 is CASSEEGSTDTQYF. CDR3 nucleotide sequence: TGTGCCAGCAGTGAAGAGGGTAGCACAGATACGCAGTATTTT.